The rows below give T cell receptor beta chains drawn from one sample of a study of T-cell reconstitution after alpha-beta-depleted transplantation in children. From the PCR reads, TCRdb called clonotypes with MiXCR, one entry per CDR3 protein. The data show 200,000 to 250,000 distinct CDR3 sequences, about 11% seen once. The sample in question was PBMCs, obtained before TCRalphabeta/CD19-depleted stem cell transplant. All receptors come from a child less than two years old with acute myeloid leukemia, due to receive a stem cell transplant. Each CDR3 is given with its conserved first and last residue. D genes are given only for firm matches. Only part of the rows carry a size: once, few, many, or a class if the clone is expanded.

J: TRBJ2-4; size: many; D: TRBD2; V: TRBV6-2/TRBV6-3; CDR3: CASSRLADQYF; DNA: TGTGCCAGCAGTCGACTAGCGGATCAGTACTTC
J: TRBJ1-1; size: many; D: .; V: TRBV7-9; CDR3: CASSLEGSTEAFF; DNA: TGTGCCAGCAGCTTAGAGGGATCCACTGAAGCTTTCTTT
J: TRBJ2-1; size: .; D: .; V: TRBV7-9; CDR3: CASGDYNEQFF; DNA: TGTGCCAGTGGTGACTACAATGAGCAGTTCTTC
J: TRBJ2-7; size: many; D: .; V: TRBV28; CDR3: CASSLPGYEQYF; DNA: TGTGCCAGCTCCCTTCCAGGGTACGAGCAGTACTTC
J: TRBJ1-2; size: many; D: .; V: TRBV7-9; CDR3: CASSLAGIDGYTF; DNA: TGTGCCAGCAGCTTAGCGGGTATTGATGGCTACACCTTC
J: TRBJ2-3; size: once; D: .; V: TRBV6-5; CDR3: CASSYSASFGDTQYF; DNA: TGTGCCAGCAGTTACTCTGCGTCTTTCGGAGATACGCAGTATTTT
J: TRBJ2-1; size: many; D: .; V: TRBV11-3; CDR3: CASSLRGSGNEQFF; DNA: TGTGCCAGCAGCTTGAGAGGGTCCGGGAATGAGCAGTTCTTC
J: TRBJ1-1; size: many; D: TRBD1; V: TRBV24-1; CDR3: CATSEEFGTGRYTEAFF; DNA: TGTGCCACCAGTGAAGAGTTCGGGACAGGTCGATATACTGAAGCTTTCTTT
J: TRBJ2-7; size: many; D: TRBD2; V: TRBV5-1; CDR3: CASSLAPSGSILSEQYF; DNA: TGCGCCAGCAGCTTGGCCCCTAGCGGGAGCATTCTCAGCGAGCAGTACTTC
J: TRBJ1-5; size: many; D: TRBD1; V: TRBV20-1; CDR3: CSARDPGQENQPQHF; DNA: TGCAGTGCTAGAGATCCCGGACAGGAAAATCAGCCCCAGCATTTT
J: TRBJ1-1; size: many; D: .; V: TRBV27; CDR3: CASSHAVPNTEAFF; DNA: TGTGCCAGCAGTCACGCTGTCCCAAACACTGAAGCTTTCTTT
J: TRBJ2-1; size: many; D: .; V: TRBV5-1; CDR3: CASSLSAEYNEQFF; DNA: TGCGCCAGCAGCTTGTCGGCAGAGTACAATGAGCAGTTCTTC
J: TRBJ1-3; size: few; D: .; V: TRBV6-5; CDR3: CASSYSTGSGNTIYF; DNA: TGTGCCAGCAGTTACTCTACAGGGTCTGGAAACACCATATATTTT
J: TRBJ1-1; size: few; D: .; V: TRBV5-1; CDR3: CASSSVVFDTEAFF; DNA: TGCGCCAGCAGTTCGGTGGTCTTCGACACTGAAGCTTTCTTT
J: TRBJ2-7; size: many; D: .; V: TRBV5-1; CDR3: CASRGDYEQYF; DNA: TGCGCCAGCAGGGGGGACTACGAGCAGTACTTC
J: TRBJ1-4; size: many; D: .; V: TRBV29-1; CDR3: CSVDATSNEKLFF; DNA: TGCAGCGTTGACGCCACCTCTAATGAAAAACTGTTTTTT
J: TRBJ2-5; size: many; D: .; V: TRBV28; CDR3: CASSFLLVDIYQETQYF; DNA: TGTGCCAGCAGTTTCCTACTAGTAGACATTTACCAAGAGACCCAGTACTTC
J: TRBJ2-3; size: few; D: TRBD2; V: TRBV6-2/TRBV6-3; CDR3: CASSLVLRLAGDIGTDTQYF; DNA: TGTGCCAGCAGCCTTGTCCTCCGACTAGCGGGAGATATTGGCACAGATACGCAGTATTTT
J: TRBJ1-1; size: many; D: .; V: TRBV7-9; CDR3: CASSFFGGDMNTEAFF; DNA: TGTGCCAGCAGCTTTTTTGGTGGGGATATGAACACTGAAGCTTTCTTT
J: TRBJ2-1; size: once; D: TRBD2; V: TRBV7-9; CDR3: CASSFGAGAGEQFF; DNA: TGTGCCAGCAGCTTCGGAGCGGGAGCTGGCGAGCAGTTCTTC
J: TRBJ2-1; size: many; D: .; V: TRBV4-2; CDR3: CASSQDSEQFF; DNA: TGTGCCAGCAGCCAAGACAGTGAGCAGTTCTTC
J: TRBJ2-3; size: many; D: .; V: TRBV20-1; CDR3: CSATDPRGVSDTQYF; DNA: TGCAGTGCCACAGACCCGCGAGGGGTGTCAGATACGCAGTATTTT
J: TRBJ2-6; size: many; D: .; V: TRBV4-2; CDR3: CASSRGRATVSGANVLTF; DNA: TGTGCCAGCAGCCGTGGCAGGGCCACCGTCTCTGGGGCCAACGTCCTGACTTTC